This T cell receptor beta chain was recorded in a study of T cell repertoires in cytomegalovirus infection. The overall study: Public TCR beta signatures provided an indication of both CMV infection and a matching HLA type. Study results and limitations: Cumulative public TCR beta family frequency identified carriers of CMV plus the relevant HLA. In two of eight donors, the top clonotype was HLA-C-restricted CMV-specific.

TCRdb recomputed calls from the reads with MiXCR, one row per CDR3 protein. The sample lists 270,000 or so distinct CDR3 sequences, 17% seen once, with around half in the top ten. Turning to this clonotype: Its antigen is unidentified. A much larger clone is a single base away; this may be a read error.

The CDR3 loop spans 13 amino acids. The clonotype was recovered from a human donor in good health (CMV status not recorded). Some clones in this sample may be carry-over from other donors' samples. The rearrangement joins TRBV12-3 or TRBV12-4 to TRBJ1-2, with TRBD1 matching over 7 bases. Sequenced sample: CD8+ T cells from PBMCs. The CDR3 loop reads CANSLAHRGGYTF. CDR3 nucleotides: TGTGCCAACAGTTTAGCGCACAGGGGAGGCTACACCTTC.